This passage covers 19 T cell receptor beta chains from one sample sequenced in a study of T-cell memory formation after mild COVID-19 listed by TCRdb under 2021. Receptors were amplified or captured by 5' RACE. Sequenced using an Illumina NovaSeq 6000. TCRdb reanalyzed the raw reads on its own, using fastp at Q25 for trimming and MiXCR for clone calling, and kept in-frame beta chains. Rows with a matching CDR3 protein are joined into one entry that keeps the most common DNA and genes. In this sample the table shows around 320,000 distinct CDR3 sequences, less than 20% of which occur a single time. 21% of the sample rests with the top ten. Sequencing was done on a sample of PBMCs or a T cell subset sorted from them (not recorded which). Receptors originate from a man in his late teens or twenties who had mild COVID-19 (a few samples of this study predate the infection). The sample titles of this study are shuffled in the database, so cell type and time point are left out; the donor was told from shared clones.

The gene calls are TRBV4-1 and TRBJ2-2; 7 bases fit TRBD1. Germline CDR1 MGHRA, CDR2 YSYEKL. CDR3 size: 16 residues. Trimming took 4 bases from V and 0 from J; bases not matched to a gene: 5. The CDR3 DNA reads TGCGCCAGCAGCCTCGGGACAGTCGCGAACACCGGGGAGCTGTTTTTT. The encoded protein is CASSLGTVANTGELFF.

The genes are TRBV5-1 and TRBJ2-7; 9 positions agree with TRBD1. The germline gives CDR1 SGHRS, CDR2 YFSETQ. The CDR3 sequence is 15 residues long. V was clipped by 4 bases and J by 5 bases; unmatched bases: 10. CDR3 loop: CASSHASRDRDEQYV. CDR3 bases: TGCGCCAGCAGCCATGCTTCGAGGGACAGGGACGAGCAGTACGTC.

This clonotype showed up just a few times. This rearrangement joins TRBV7-2 to TRBJ1-3; D is undetermined. The V gene's germline CDR1 is SGHTA and CDR2 FQGNSA. The CDR3 loop spans 14 amino acids. The ends were cut back, 1 base at V and 2 bases at J, with 6 bases in the middle. This chain's CDR3 is CASSLGLTGNTIYF. The DNA of the CDR3 is TGTGCCAGCAGCTTAGGTCTCACTGGAAACACCATATATTTT.

This clonotype was observed a few times. CDR3: CASSAGTDEQYF. The DNA for the CDR3 is TGTGCCAGCAGCGCTGGGACAGACGAGCAGTACTTC. The chain uses TRBV7-9 and TRBJ2-7; 7 nucleotides agree with TRBD1. Germline V gene data show CDR1 as SEHNR and CDR2 as FQNEAQ (reference sequence). This CDR3 contains 12 residues. Trimming at V came to 5 bases and at J to 5 bases, leaving 3 bases not matched to a gene.

The V call is TRBV2, the J call TRBJ1-6; D is unclear. CDR3 length equals 16 residues. Deletions cut 11 bases from V and 6 bases from J, with 23 bases between. Germline CDR1 reads SNHLY; CDR2 reads FYNNEI. The CDR3 DNA follows: TGTGCCCGCCAATCCCCAGCGCCGCTGTTTAATTCACCCCTCCACTTT. This sequence encodes CARQSPAPLFNSPLHF.

The chain joins TRBV28 to TRBJ1-4, with TRBD1 as a possible D gene (5 bases). V lost 2 bases, J lost 0 bases, and 10 bases lay in between. The V gene's germline CDR1 is MDHEN and CDR2 SYDVKM. CDR3 length: 16 residues. This CDR3 is CASSLPRAATNEKLFF. The CDR3 DNA is TGTGCCAGCAGTTTACCCAGGGCGGCAACTAATGAAAAACTGTTTTTT.

The rearrangement joins TRBV12-3 or TRBV12-4 to TRBJ2-2, with 9 bases identical to TRBD2. There are 15 residues in the CDR3. Trimming took 6 bases from V and 5 from J; bases not matched to a gene: 7. CDR3 in DNA: TGTGCCAGCAGCCCGACTAGCGGCGGAACCGGGGAGCTGTTTTTT. Translating it yields CASSPTSGGTGELFF.

The CDR3 protein is CASSSGGFTDTQYF. The CDR3 bases are TGTGCCAGCAGCTCCGGTGGGTTTACAGATACGCAGTATTTT. The V gene is TRBV7-2, the J gene TRBJ2-3; D unresolved. Germline V lookup: CDR1 SGHTA, CDR2 FQGNSA. This CDR3 spans 14 amino acids. Trimming shortened V by 4 bases and J by 3 bases, and 11 bases separated the two germline ends.

The chain carries TRBV9 and TRBJ2-7; 11 bases are a match to TRBD1. J gave up 1 base and V 3 bases, and 0 bases lay outside the gene matches. CDR3 length: 14 residues. Germline V CDR1 and CDR2: SGDLS, YYNGEE. CDR3 DNA: TGTGCCAGCAGCGGGGACAGGGGGTCCTACGAGCAGTACTTC. This sequence encodes CASSGDRGSYEQYF.

The V gene is TRBV6-2 or TRBV6-3, the J gene TRBJ2-2, with D maybe TRBD2 (5 bases). CDR1 and CDR2 (germline): MNHEY, SVGEGT. This CDR3 is built from 13 residues. Trimming cost V 8 bases and J 2 bases, with 9 bases left between them. The CDR3 here is CASALANTGELFF. CDR3 coding DNA: TGTGCCAGCGCCCTAGCCAACACCGGGGAGCTGTTTTTT.

A few counts support this clonotype. The gene calls are TRBV7-2 and TRBJ1-4; the D gene is possibly TRBD1 (5 bases). Trimming took 5 bases from V and 2 from J, leaving 15 bases between them. This CDR3 spans 16 amino acids. CDR1 SGHTA and CDR2 FQGNSA come from the germline V gene. The CDR3 nucleotides read TGTGCCAGCAGCGGGGACGGAGTCCTTACTAATGAAAAACTGTTTTTT. This gives the protein CASSGDGVLTNEKLFF.

Only one count was recorded for this clonotype. The chain has TRBV12-3 or TRBV12-4 and TRBJ1-5, with no clear D. Trimming pared 7 bases from V and 5 bases from J, leaving 15 bases between. The CDR3 runs to 14 residues. The CDR3 bases are TGTGCCAGCACCCCGGGGAGGACCCATCAGCCCCAGCATTTT. This translates into CASTPGRTHQPQHF.

The genes are TRBV5-1 and TRBJ2-5; D perhaps matches TRBD1 (5 bases). Trimming took off 4 bases at V and 1 base at J, with 11 bases between the two ends. Germline-derived CDR1 and CDR2 are SGHRS and YFSETQ. The CDR3 consists of 14 residues. The CDR3 protein is CASSPDTGQETQYF. DNA of the CDR3: TGCGCCAGCAGCCCAGATACAGGCCAAGAGACCCAGTACTTC.

The chain couples TRBV30 to TRBJ2-5; D remains ambiguous. This CDR3 has 13 residues. Germline V gene sequence: CDR1 GTSNPN, CDR2 SVGIG (reference sequence). V was trimmed by 0 bases and J by 1 base, leaving 6 bases between them. As DNA, the CDR3 is TGTGCCTGGAGTGTAGCTAGCCAAGAGACCCAGTACTTC. Amino acids: CAWSVASQETQYF.

This clonotype was detected only a few times. The V gene is TRBV3-1, the J gene TRBJ2-4, with 7 bases fitting TRBD1. The CDR3 spans 14 residues. The germline CDR1 and CDR2 sequences are LGHDT and YNNKEL (reference sequence). V lost 3 bases and J lost 8; bases outside the gene matches: 7. CDR3 coding DNA: TGTGCCAGCAGCCATAGACAGGGCAGGGACATTCAGTACTTC. This codes for CASSHRQGRDIQYF.

This clonotype was seen at least ten times. The chain links TRBV6-1 to TRBJ2-7; D remains ambiguous. V dropped 5 bases and J dropped 7 bases, with 15 bases sitting between them. Germline V gene sequence: CDR1 MNHNS, CDR2 SASEGT. This CDR3 is built from 13 residues. The CDR3 DNA follows: TGTGCCAGCAGTCACCCTCAGTGGTTGGAGCAGTACGTC. Translated: CASSHPQWLEQYV.

The rearrangement uses TRBV7-2 and TRBJ1-6, with a weak D call TRBD1 (5 bases). Germline V gives CDR1 SGHTA, CDR2 FQGNSA. The CDR3 has 15 amino acids. V was clipped by 1 base and J by 8 bases, with 12 bases between them. In nucleotides, the CDR3 is TGTGCCAGCAGCTTAGGATTAGGGGAGTATTCACCCCTCCACTTT. It specifies CASSLGLGEYSPLHF.

This clonotype was seen more than once but under ten times. This chain uses TRBV7-2 with TRBJ2-1; D assignment may be TRBD1 or TRBD2 (5 bases each). Germline V CDR1 and CDR2: SGHTA, FQGNSA. The CDR3 length is 13 residues. The V end lost 4 bases, the J end lost 6 bases, and 10 bases lay between the germline ends. Here the CDR3 DNA reads TGTGCCAGCAGCTGGGGCCGGGGCAATGAGCAGTTCTTC. Translating it yields CASSWGRGNEQFF. The variable domain in full, completed from reference TRBV7-2 and TRBJ2-1, reads GAGVSQSPSNKVTEKGKDVELRCDPISGHTALYWYRQSLGQGLEFLIYFQGNSAPDKSGLPSDRFSAERTGGSVSTLTIQRTQQEDSAVYLCASSWGRGNEQFFGPGTRLTVL.

The gene calls are TRBV6-6 and TRBJ1-4; TRBD1 might be the D (5 bases). The V gene's germline CDR1 is MNHNY and CDR2 SVGAGI (reference sequence). This CDR3 has 13 amino acids. V lost 4 bases and J lost 8, with 11 bases in between. The CDR3 here is CASSFRKGEKLFF. CDR3 in DNA: TGTGCCAGCAGTTTTAGAAAGGGGGAAAAACTGTTTTTT.